This TCR beta chain emerged from a study of blood T cell repertoires in COVID-19. This CDR3 spans 14 amino acids. Germline CDR1 is SGHDN and CDR2 is FVKESK. Trimming removed 3 bases at V and 4 bases at J, with 12 bases between. Ages ranged from 18 to 89 years, with residence in about two dozen US areas. In the source study's methods: Reference gene primer amplification in the assay estimated nucleated cell counts. Measured with immunoSEQ multiplex PCR; TCRdb has only the in-frame clones, and not every one. D and trimming were read from the DNA, whereas the V and J calls and clone size are those reported in that table. The table records hundreds of thousands of clones, roughly 87% of them present only once.

The genes are TRBV14 and TRBJ1-2; TRBD1 might be the D (6 bases). The receptor was isolated from a woman aged 30 to 39 with acute COVID-19. The sample taken for sequencing was PBMCs or T cells enriched from blood (not recorded which). The CDR3 DNA sequence: TGTGCCAGCAGCCATAACAGGGAGACCTATGGCTACACCTTC. Translating it yields CASSHNRETYGYTF.